This T cell receptor beta chain was recovered during a study of cytomegalovirus exposure and HLA in healthy donors. The CDR3 sequence is 15 residues long. The V end lost 1 base, the J end lost 0 bases, and 10 bases lay between the germline ends. In germline, CDR1 is MNHNS, CDR2 SASEGT. In the PCR, 60 Vbeta and 13 Jbeta primers were used. Sequencing was performed with immunoSEQ multiplex PCR; in TCRdb, only in-frame clones are kept and a portion is missing. The sample records 120,000 or so clones, about four fifths being singletons. This clone was observed at least ten times. The source of this sequence is a man aged 18 to 29 in good health and CMV-seronegative. Sequencing was carried out using PBMCs. The chain recombines TRBV6-1 with TRBJ2-7; a weak D match, TRBD2 (6 bases). The CDR3 loop reads CASSEGDGGSYEQYF. CDR3 nucleotides: TGTGCCAGCAGTGAAGGGGACGGGGGCTCCTACGAGCAGTACTTC.